This T cell receptor beta chain comes out of a study of vaccination effects on CD4 cells after COVID-19. Assay: immunoSEQ multiplex PCR; the TCRdb copy retains only in-frame clones and omits some. The table shows about 13,000 clones, with around 73% occurring only once. ViraFEST used viral peptide pools to expand antigen-specific CD4+ T cells before sequencing. Culture lasted about nine days before CD4+ T cell isolation. The person had PCR-confirmed SARS-CoV-2 infection between March and December 2020. Of the BNT162b2 and mRNA-1273 vaccines, participants received two doses of one or the other. To note about this clone: Its antigen is unknown.

The starting material was CD4+ T cells from PBMCs cultured with HCoV-NL63 spike peptides, obtained after COVID-19 vaccination. The clonotype was recovered from a human donor who had a prior SARS-CoV-2 infection.

This chain's CDR3 is CASSLQDYSGANVLTF. The CDR3 DNA reads as TGCGCCAGCAGCCTACAGGATTACTCTGGGGCCAACGTCCTGACTTTC. This rearrangement joins TRBV5-1 to TRBJ2-6, with D possibly being TRBD1 (5 bases). With 4 bases removed from V and 0 bases from J, the gap between germline ends came to 11 bases. This CDR3 region has 16 residues. CDR1 SGHRS and CDR2 YFSETQ come from the germline V gene.